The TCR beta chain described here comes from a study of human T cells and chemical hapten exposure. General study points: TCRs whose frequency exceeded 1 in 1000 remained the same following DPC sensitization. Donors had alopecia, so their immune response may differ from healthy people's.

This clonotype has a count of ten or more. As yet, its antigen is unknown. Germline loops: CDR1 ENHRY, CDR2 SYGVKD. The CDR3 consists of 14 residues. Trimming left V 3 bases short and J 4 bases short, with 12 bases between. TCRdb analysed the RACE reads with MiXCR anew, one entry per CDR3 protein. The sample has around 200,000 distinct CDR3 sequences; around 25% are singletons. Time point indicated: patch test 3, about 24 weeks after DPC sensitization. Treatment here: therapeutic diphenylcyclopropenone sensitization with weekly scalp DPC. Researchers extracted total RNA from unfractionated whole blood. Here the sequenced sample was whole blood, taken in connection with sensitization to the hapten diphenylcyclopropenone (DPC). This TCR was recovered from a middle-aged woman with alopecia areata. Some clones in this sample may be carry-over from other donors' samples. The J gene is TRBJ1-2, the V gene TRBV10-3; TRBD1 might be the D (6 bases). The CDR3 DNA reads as TGTGCCATCAGTGAATTACAGGGTGGCTATGGCTACACCTTC. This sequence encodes CAISELQGGYGYTF.